What follows are 8 T cell receptor beta chains derived from one specimen sequenced in a study of T cells in Graves' hyperthyroidism and ophthalmopathy. The investigators amplified TCR beta CDR3 regions from RNA transcripts. Researchers ran a first-round RT-PCR on the TCR CDR3 using the HTBI primer set. TCRdb used MiXCR to reprocess the multiplex PCR reads, holding one entry per CDR3 protein. The repertoire has roughly 570,000 distinct CDR3 sequences, about half of them found once; the top ten carry about 7.8%. Sequencing input: peripheral blood or thyroid tissue (not recorded which). Receptors originate from a woman aged 18 to 35 with Graves' hyperthyroidism.

The chain recombines TRBV29-1 with TRBJ1-2; tentative D call: TRBD1 (6 bases). The CDR3 contains 13 residues. V was shortened by 1 base and J by 2 bases, with 8 bases between the two germline ends. CDR1 and CDR2 (germline): SQVTM, ANQGSEA. This CDR3 is CSVEGQDNYGYTF. The CDR3 DNA follows: TGCAGCGTTGAAGGACAGGACAACTATGGCTACACCTTC.

This clonotype was seen repeatedly, ten times or more. The genes are TRBV10-1 and TRBJ2-2; D is ambiguous. Germline V gene sequence: CDR1 WNHNN, CDR2 SYGVQD (reference sequence). Trimming took off 4 bases at V and 0 bases at J, with 9 bases between the two ends. This CDR3 is built from 15 residues. CDR3 amino acids: CASSGGPANTGELFF. In DNA, the CDR3 is TGCGCCAGCAGTGGGGGTCCCGCGAACACCGGGGAGCTGTTTTTT.

Notes on this clonotype: One base away lies a much larger clone, so this may be a sequencing read error. The rearrangement links TRBV5-6 to TRBJ2-2, with D hard to call. The germline V gene has CDR1 SGHDT and CDR2 YYEEEE. The CDR3 is 14 amino acids. Trimming left V 0 bases short and J 4 bases short, with 7 bases between. This chain's CDR3 is CASSLARATGELFF. Here the CDR3 DNA reads TGTGCCAGCAGCTTGGCCCGGGCCACCGGGGAGCTGTTTTTT.

The rearrangement links TRBV10-3 to TRBJ1-1; possibly TRBD1 for D (5 bases). The CDR3 consists of 14 residues. The V end lost 11 bases, the J end lost 1 base, and 17 bases lay between the germline ends. Germline V lookup: CDR1 ENHRY, CDR2 SYGVKD. CDR3 residues: CALRKGSSNTEAFF. CDR3 DNA sequence: TGTGCCTTGCGCAAGGGGTCATCGAACACTGAAGCTTTCTTT.

This clonotype was detected only once. This chain joins TRBV10-3 and TRBJ1-5, with 9 bases lining up with TRBD1. The ends lost 5 bases at V and 10 bases at J; junction bases unmatched: 15. The CDR3 covers 16 residues. The germline V gene encodes CDR1 ENHRY and CDR2 SYGVKD. Written as DNA, the CDR3 is TGTGCCATCAGTCGAACCTGGACAGGGGAAGAAAAACCCCAGCATTTT. Its protein product is CAISRTWTGEEKPQHF.

This clonotype came up many times. CDR3 bases: TGTGCCAGCAGCTCCGCGGGGGACACGGGGGCAGGGGAGACCCAGTACTTC. The encoded protein is CASSSAGDTGAGETQYF. The rearrangement links TRBV7-8 to TRBJ2-5; weak D call: TRBD2 (7 bases). The germline V gene encodes CDR1 SGHVS and CDR2 FQNEAQ. Trimming removed 4 bases from V and 5 bases from J, with 23 bases in between. The CDR3 sequence is 17 residues long.

V usage is TRBV25-1 and J usage is TRBJ1-6; 12 bases agree with TRBD1. This CDR3 spans 16 amino acids. CDR1 and CDR2 from the germline V gene are MGHDK and SYGVNS. V trimming: 3 bases; J trimming: 6 bases; junction bases outside the gene matches: 3. The CDR3 bases are TGTGCCAGCAGTGATTTGGGACAGGGGGCTAATTCACCCCTCCACTTT. The encoded protein is CASSDLGQGANSPLHF.

The J gene is TRBJ1-5, the V gene TRBV2, with D possibly TRBD1 on 6 matching bases. The germline gives CDR1 SNHLY, CDR2 FYNNEI. This CDR3 comprises 14 residues. The CDR3 bases are TGTGTCGGCAGTCCAGACAGGAGCAATCAGCCCCAGCATTTT. This codes for CVGSPDRSNQPQHF.